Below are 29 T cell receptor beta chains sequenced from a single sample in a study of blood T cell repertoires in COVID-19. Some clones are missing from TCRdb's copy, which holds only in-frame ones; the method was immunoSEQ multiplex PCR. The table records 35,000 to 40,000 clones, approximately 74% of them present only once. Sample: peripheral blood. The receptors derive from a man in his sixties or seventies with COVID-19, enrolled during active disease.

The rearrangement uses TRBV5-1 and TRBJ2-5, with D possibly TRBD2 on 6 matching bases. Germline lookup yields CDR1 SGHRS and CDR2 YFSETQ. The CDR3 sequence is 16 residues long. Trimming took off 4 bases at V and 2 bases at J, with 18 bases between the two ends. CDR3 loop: CASSRTPGTFQETQYF. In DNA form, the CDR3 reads TGCGCCAGCAGCCGGACTCCCGGGACTTTTCAAGAGACCCAGTACTTC.

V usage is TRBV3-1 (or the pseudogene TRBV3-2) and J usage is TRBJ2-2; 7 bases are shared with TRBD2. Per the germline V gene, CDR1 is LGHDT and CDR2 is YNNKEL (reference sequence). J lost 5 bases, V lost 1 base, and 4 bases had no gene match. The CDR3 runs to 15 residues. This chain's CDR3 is CASSQGLAGTGELFF. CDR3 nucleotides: TGTGCCAGCAGCCAAGGACTAGCCGGGACCGGGGAGCTGTTTTTT.

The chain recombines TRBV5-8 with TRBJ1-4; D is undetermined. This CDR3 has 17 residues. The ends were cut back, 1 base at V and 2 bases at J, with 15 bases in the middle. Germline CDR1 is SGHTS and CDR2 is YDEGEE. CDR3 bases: TGTGCCAGCAGCTTGTTTGTGGGCTTGGCGACTAATGAAAAACTGTTTTTT. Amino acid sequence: CASSLFVGLATNEKLFF.

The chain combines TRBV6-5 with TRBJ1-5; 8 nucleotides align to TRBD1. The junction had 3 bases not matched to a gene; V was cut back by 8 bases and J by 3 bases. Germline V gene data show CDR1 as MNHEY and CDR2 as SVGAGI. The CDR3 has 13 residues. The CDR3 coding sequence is TGTGCCAGCTCGGACAGGGCCAATCAGCCCCAGCATTTT. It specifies CASSDRANQPQHF.

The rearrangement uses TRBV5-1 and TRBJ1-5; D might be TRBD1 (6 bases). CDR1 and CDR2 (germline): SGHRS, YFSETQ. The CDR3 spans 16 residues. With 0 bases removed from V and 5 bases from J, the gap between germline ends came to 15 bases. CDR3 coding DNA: TGCGCCAGCAGCTTGGTGGGGGCGAGACACCATCAGCCCCAGCATTTT. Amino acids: CASSLVGARHHQPQHF.

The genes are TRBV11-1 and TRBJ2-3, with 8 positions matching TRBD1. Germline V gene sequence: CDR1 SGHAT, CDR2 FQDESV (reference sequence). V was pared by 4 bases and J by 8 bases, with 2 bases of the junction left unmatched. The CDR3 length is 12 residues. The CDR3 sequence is CASSSQGVTQYF. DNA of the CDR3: TGTGCCAGCAGCTCACAGGGGGTTACGCAGTATTTT.

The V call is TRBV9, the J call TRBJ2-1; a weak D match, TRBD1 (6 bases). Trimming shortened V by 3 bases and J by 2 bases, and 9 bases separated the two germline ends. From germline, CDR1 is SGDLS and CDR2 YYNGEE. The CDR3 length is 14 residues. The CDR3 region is CASSATGPYNEQFF. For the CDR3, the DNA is TGTGCCAGCAGCGCGACAGGTCCCTACAATGAGCAGTTCTTC.

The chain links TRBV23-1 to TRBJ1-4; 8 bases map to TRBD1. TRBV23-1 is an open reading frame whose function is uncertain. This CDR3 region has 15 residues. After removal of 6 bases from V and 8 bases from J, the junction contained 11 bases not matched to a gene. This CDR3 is CASSHRGQAVEKLFF. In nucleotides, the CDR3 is TGCGCCAGCAGCCACCGGGGACAGGCGGTAGAAAAACTGTTTTTT.

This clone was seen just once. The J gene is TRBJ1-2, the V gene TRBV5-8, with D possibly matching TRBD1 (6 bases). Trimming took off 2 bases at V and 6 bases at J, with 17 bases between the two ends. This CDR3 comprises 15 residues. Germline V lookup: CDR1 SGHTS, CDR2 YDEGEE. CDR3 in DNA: TGTGCCAGCAGCTTCCCCGGGGGGCCCAGGAATGGCTACACCTTC. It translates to CASSFPGGPRNGYTF.

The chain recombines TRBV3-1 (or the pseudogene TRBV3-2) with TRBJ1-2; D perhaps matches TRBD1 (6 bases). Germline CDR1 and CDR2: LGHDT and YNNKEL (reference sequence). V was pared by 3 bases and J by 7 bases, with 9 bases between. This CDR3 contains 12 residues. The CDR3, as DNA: TGTGCCAGCAGCCACAGGGGAAGTGGCTACACCTTC. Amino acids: CASSHRGSGYTF.

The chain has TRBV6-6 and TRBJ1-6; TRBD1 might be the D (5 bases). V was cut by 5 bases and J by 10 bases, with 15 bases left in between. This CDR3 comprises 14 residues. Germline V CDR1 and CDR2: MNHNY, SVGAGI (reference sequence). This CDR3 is CASSPTWGESPLHF. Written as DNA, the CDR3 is TGTGCCAGCAGTCCCACCTGGGGGGAATCACCCCTCCACTTT.

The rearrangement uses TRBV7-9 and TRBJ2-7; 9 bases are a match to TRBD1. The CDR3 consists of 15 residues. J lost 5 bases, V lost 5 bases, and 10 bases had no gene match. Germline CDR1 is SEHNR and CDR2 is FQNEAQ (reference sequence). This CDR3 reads CASSEGTGKAHEQYF. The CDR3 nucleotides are TGTGCCAGCAGCGAAGGGACAGGGAAGGCCCACGAGCAGTACTTC.

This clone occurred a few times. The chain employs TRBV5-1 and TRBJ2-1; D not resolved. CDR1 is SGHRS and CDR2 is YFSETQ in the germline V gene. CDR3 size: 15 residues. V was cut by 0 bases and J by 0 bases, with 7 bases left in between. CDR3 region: CASSLAPSSYNEQFF. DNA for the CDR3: TGCGCCAGCAGCTTGGCACCGAGCTCCTACAATGAGCAGTTCTTC. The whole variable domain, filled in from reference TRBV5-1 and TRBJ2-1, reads KAGVTQTPRYLIKTRGQQVTLSCSPISGHRSVSWYQQTPGQGLQFLFEYFSETQRNKGNFPGRFSGRQFSNSRSEMNVSTLELGDSALYLCASSLAPSSYNEQFFGPGTRLTVL.

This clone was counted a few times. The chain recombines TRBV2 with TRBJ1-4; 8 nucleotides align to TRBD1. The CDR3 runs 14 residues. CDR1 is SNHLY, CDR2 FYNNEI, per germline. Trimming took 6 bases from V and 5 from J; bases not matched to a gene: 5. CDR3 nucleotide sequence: TGTGCCAGCAGGGACAGGGTAGGGAATGAAAAACTGTTTTTT. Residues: CASRDRVGNEKLFF.

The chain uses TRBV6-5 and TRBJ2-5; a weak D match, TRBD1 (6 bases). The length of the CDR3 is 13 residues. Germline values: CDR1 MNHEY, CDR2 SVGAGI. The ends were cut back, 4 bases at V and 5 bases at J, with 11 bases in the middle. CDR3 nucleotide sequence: TGTGCCAGCAGTTTGGGGACATGGGAGACCCAGTACTTC. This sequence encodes CASSLGTWETQYF.

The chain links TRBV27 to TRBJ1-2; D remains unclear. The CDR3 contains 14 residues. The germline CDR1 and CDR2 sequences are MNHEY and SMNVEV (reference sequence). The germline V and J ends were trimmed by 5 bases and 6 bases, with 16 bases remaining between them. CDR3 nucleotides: TGTGCCAGCAGTCCCTTAATGGGCGTGGATGGCTACACCTTC. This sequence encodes CASSPLMGVDGYTF.

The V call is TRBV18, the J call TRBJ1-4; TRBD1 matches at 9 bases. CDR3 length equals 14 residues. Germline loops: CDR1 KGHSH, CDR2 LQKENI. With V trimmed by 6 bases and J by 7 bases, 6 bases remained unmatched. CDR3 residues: CASSAGTGTEKLFF. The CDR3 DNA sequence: TGTGCCAGCTCGGCCGGGACAGGGACTGAAAAACTGTTTTTT.

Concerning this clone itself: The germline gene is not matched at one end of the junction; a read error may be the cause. CDR3 sequence: CASSPRTVNTEAFF. The CDR3 region has the DNA TGTGCCAGCTCTCCACGGACAGTCAACACTGAAGCTTTCTTT. This rearrangement joins TRBV18 to TRBJ1-1, with D maybe TRBD1 (6 bases). From germline, CDR1 is KGHSH and CDR2 LQKENI. The CDR3 covers 14 residues.

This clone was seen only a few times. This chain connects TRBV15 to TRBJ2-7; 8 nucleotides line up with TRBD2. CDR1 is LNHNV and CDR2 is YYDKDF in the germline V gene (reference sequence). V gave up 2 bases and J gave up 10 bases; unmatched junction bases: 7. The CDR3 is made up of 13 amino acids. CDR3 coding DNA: TGTGCCACCAGCAGATCCTCTAGCGGGTACCAGTACTTC. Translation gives CATSRSSSGYQYF.

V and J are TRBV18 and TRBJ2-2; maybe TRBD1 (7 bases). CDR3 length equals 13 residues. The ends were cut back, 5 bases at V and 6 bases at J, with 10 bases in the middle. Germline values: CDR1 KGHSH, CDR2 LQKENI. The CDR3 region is CASSSRGAGELFF. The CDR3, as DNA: TGTGCCAGCTCATCCAGGGGGGCCGGGGAGCTGTTTTTT.

As DNA, the CDR3 is TGTGCCAGCTCACCTTACGGACAGTTATCTGGAAACACCATATATTTT. It is translated as CASSPYGQLSGNTIYF. The chain has TRBV18 and TRBJ1-3; maybe TRBD1 (6 bases). CDR3 length equals 16 residues. CDR1 is KGHSH and CDR2 is LQKENI in the germline V gene. V lost 3 bases and J 1 base, leaving 13 bases between the germline ends.

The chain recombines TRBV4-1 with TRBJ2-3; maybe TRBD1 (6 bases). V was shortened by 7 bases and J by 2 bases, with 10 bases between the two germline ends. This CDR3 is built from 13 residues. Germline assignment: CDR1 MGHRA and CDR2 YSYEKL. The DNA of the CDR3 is TGCGCCAGCAAGACAGGAACCACAGATACGCAGTATTTT. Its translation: CASKTGTTDTQYF.

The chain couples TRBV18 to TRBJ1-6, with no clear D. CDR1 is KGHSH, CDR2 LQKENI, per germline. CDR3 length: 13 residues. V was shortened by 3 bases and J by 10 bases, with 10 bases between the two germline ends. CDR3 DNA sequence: TGTGCCAGCTCACCCGTTAGAGAGTCACCCCTCCACTTT. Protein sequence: CASSPVRESPLHF.

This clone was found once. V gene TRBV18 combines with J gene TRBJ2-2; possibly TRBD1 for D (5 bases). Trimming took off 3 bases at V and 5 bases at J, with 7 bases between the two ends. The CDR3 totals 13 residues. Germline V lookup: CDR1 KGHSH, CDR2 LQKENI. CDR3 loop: CASSPQGTGELFF. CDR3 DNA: TGTGCCAGCTCACCCCAGGGAACCGGGGAGCTGTTTTTT.

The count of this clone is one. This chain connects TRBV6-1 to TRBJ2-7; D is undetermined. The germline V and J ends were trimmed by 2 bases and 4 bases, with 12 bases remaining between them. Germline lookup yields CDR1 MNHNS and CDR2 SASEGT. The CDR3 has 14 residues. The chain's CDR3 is CASSEIYESYEQYF. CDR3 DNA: TGTGCCAGCAGTGAAATCTACGAATCTTACGAGCAGTACTTC.

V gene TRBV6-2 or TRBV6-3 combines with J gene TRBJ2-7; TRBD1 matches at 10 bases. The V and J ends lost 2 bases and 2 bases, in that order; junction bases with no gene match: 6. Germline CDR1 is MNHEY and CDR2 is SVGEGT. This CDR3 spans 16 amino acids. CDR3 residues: CASSYADRGSAYEQYF. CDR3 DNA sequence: TGTGCCAGCAGTTACGCGGACAGGGGGTCTGCCTACGAGCAGTACTTC.

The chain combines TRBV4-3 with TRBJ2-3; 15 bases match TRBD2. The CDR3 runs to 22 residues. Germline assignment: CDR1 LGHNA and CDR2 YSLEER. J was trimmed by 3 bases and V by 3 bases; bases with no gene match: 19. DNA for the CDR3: TGCGCCAGCAGCCACACCCCGGGACTAGCGGGGGGCCCAGCGGGAGGGACAGATACGCAGTATTTT. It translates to CASSHTPGLAGGPAGGTDTQYF.

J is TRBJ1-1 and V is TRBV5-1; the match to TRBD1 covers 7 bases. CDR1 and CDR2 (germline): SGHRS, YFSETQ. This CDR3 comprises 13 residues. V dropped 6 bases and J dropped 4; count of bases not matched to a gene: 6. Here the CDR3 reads CASNEGAGTEAFF. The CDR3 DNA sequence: TGCGCCAGCAACGAGGGGGCAGGCACTGAAGCTTTCTTT. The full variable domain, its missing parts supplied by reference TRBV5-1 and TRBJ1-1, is KAGVTQTPRYLIKTRGQQVTLSCSPISGHRSVSWYQQTPGQGLQFLFEYFSETQRNKGNFPGRFSGRQFSNSRSEMNVSTLELGDSALYLCASNEGAGTEAFFGQGTRLTVV.

In DNA form, the CDR3 reads TGTGCCAGCAGCCCCGGGATCACGCGCGTTTATAATGAGCAGTTCTTC. Protein: CASSPGITRVYNEQFF. The chain uses TRBV3-1 (or the pseudogene TRBV3-2) and TRBJ2-1; D perhaps matches TRBD2 (5 bases). The CDR3 is 16 residues long. V lost 4 bases, J lost 7 bases, and 20 bases lay in between. CDR1 and CDR2 (germline): LGHDT, YNNKEL (reference sequence).